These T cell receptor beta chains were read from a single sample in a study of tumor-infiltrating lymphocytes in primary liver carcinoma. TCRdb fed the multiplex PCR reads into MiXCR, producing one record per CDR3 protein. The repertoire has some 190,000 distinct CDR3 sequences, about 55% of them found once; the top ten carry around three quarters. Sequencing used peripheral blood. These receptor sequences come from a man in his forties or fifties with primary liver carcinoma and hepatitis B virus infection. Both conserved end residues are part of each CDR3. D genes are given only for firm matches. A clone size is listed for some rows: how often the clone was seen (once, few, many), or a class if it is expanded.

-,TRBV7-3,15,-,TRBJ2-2,TGTGCCAGCAGCTTAGGACAGGGAGGGACCGGGGAGCTGTTTTTT,CASSLGQGGTGELFF
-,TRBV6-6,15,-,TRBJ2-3,TGTGCCAGCAGTTACTCGTTTCTGGGCGGGGATACGCAGTATTTT,CASSYSFLGGDTQYF
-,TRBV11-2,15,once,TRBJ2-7,TGTGCCAACAGCTTAGACAGGAGGTCCTCCTACGAGCAGTACTTC,CANSLDRRSSYEQYF
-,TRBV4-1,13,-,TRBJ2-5,TGCGCCAGCGGCCTGCTAGAAGCAGAGACCCAGTACTTC,CASGLLEAETQYF
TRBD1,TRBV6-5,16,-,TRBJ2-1,TGTGCCAGCAGTCCTCTCCCGGGACAGGGAAGGGATGAGCAGTTCTTC,CASSPLPGQGRDEQFF
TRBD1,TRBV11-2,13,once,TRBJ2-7,TGTGTCAGCAGCGTCCGACAGGGCTACGAGCAGTACTTC,CVSSVRQGYEQYF
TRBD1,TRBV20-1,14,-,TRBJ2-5,TGCAGTGCTAGCGGACAGGGTCTTCAAGAGACCCAGTACTTC,CSASGQGLQETQYF
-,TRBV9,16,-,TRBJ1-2,TGTGCCAGCAGCGTAGTGAGGAGGAAGGAAGGATATGGCTACACCTTC,CASSVVRRKEGYGYTF
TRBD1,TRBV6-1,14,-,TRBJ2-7,TGTGCCAGCCCACCGGACAGGGTAAGGTACGATCAGTACTTC,CASPPDRVRYDQYF
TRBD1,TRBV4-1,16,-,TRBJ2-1,TGCGCCAGCAGCCGCGGACAGGGGCCTCCCTACAATGGGCAGTTCTTC,CASSRGQGPPYNGQFF
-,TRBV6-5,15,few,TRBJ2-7,TGTGCCAGCAGTTACCGACAGTTTAGTCTCTACGAGCAGTACTTC,CASSYRQFSLYEQYF
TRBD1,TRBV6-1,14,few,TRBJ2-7,TGTGCCAGCACTACCGGGACAGGGAATTACGAGCAGTACTTC,CASTTGTGNYEQYF
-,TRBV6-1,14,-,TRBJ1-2,TGTGCCAGCAGTGCCAGACCTAACCTAGAGGGCTACATCTTC,CASSARPNLEGYIF